The clone carrying this TCR beta chain came up a few times. The antigen is undetermined. The entry originates in a study of vaccination and CD4 T cells after COVID-19. Trimming removed 2 bases from V and 7 bases from J, with 12 bases in between. This CDR3 spans 13 amino acids. Per germline, CDR1 DFQATT and CDR2 SNEGSKA (reference sequence). Cultured CD4+ T-cell DNA underwent Oncomine TCR Beta short-read sequencing. One entry per CDR3 protein, called by TCRdb with MiXCR from the PCR reads. The table records about 14,000 distinct CDR3 sequences, 50% to 75% of them present only once. Documented treatment: roughly 11-day PBMC culture with coronavirus spike peptide pools or control peptides (ViraFEST assay). IL-2 at roughly 9.2 IU/ml and peptide pools at 9 to 10 ug/ml were added to PBMCs cultured at about 2 million per well. Fresh medium (containing IL-2) replaced half the medium on days 3 and 7.

The sequencing sample was made of CD4+ T cells from blood, cultured in vitro. The clonotype comes from a human donor who had recovered from COVID-19. The rearrangement joins TRBV20-1 to TRBJ1-5; D unresolved. CDR3 sequence: CSARIQNPQPQHF. The CDR3 nucleotides read TGCAGTGCTAGAATTCAGAATCCCCAGCCCCAGCATTTT.